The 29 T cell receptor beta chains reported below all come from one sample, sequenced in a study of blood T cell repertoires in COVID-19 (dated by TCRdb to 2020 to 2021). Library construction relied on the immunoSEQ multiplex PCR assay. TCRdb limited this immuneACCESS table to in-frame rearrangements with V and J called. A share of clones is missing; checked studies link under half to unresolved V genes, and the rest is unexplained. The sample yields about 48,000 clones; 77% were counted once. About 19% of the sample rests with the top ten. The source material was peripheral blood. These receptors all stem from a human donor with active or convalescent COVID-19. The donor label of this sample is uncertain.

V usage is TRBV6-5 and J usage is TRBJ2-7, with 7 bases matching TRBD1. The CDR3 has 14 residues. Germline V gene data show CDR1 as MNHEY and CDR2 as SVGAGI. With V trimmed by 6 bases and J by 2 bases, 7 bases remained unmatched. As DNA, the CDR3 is TGTGCCAGCAGCAGAGCCGGGACAGCCTACGAGCAGTACTTC. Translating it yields CASSRAGTAYEQYF.

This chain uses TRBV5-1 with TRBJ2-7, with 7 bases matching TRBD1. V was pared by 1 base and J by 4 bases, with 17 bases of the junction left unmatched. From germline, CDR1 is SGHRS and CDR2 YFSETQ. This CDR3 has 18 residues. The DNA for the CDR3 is TGCGCCAGCAGCTTGTATTCCTCTCTTGACAGGGAAGTTTACGAGCAGTACTTC. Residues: CASSLYSSLDREVYEQYF.

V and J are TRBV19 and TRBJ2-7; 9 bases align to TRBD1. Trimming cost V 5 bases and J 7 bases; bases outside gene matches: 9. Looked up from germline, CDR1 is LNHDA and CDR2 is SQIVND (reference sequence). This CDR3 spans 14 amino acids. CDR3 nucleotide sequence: TGTGCCAGTAGTCCGGGGACAGGGACGGGAGAGCAGTACTTC. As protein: CASSPGTGTGEQYF.

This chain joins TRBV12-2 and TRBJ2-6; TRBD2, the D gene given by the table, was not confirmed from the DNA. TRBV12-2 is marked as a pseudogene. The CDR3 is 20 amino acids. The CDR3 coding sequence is TGTGCAAGTCGCTCCGTCGGGAGGCACGGGCGTAGCTCTGGGGCCAACGTCCTGACTTTC. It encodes CASRSVGRHGRSSGANVLTF.

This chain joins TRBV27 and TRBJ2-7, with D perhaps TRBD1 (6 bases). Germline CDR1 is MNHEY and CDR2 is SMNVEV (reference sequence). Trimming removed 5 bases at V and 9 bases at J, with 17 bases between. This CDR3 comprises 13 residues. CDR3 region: CASSSWGQTGQYF. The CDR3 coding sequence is TGTGCCAGCAGTAGTTGGGGGCAGACGGGGCAGTACTTC.

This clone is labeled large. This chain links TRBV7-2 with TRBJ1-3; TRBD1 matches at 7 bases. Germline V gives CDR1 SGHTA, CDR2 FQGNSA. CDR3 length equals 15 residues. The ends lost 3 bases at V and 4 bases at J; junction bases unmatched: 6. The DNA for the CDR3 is TGTGCCAGCAGCTTGTCCCAGGGGGAGGGAAACACCATATATTTT. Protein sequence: CASSLSQGEGNTIYF.

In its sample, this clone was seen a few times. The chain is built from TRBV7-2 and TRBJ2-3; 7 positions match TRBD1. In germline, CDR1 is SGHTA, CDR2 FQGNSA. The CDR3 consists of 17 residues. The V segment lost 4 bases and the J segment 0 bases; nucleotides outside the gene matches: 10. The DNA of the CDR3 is TGTGCCAGCAGCTCGTACAGGGGCGATTGGAGCACAGATACGCAGTATTTT. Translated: CASSSYRGDWSTDTQYF.

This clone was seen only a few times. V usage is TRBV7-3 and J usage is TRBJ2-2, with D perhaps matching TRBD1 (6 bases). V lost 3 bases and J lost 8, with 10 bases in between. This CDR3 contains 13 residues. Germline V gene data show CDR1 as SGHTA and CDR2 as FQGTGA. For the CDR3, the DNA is TGTGCCAGCAGCTTTAACACAGGGGGGGAGCTGTTTTTT. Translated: CASSFNTGGELFF.

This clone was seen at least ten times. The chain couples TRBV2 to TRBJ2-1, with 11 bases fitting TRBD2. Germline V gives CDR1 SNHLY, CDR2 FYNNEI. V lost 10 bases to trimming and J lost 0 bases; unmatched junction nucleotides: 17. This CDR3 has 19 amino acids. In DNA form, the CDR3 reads TGTGCCATCGCTGAGGGAAGCCTAGCGGGAGGCTACTCCTACAATGAGCAGTTCTTC. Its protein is CAIAEGSLAGGYSYNEQFF.

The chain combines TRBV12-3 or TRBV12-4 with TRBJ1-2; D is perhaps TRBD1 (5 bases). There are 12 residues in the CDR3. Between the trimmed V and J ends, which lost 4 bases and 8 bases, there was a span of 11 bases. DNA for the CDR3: TGTGCCAGCAGTTGGGGCGCTGAGGGCTACACCTTC. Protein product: CASSWGAEGYTF.

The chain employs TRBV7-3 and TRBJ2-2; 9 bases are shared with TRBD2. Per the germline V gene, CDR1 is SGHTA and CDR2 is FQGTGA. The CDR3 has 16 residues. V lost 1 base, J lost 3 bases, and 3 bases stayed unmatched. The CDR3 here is CASSLSGGRDTGELFF. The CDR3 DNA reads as TGTGCCAGCAGCTTAAGCGGCGGGAGGGACACCGGGGAGCTGTTTTTT.

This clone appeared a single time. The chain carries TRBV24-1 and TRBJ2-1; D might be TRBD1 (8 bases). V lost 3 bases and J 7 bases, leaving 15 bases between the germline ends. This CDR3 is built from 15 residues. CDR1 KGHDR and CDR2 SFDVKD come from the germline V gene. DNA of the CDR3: TGTGCCACCAGTGATGCCGGACAGGGACTAAATGAGCAGTTCTTC. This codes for CATSDAGQGLNEQFF.

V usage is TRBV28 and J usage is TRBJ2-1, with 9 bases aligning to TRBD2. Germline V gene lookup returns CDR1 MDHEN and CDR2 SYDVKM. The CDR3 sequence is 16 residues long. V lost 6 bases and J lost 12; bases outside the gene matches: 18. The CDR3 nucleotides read TGTGCCAGCAGCCGAGCGGTAGGTAGCGGGAGCCGCTGGCAGTTCTTC. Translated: CASSRAVGSGSRWQFF. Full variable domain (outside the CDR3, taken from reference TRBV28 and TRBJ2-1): DVKVTQSSRYLVKRTGEKVFLECVQDMDHENMFWYRQDPGLGLRLIYFSYDVKMKEKGDIPEGYSVSREKKERFSLILESASTNQTSMYLCASSRAVGSGSRWQFFGPGTRLTVL.

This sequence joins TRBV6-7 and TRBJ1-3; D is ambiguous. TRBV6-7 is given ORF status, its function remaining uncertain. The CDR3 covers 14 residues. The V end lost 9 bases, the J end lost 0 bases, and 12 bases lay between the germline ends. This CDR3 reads CARRREDSGNTIYF. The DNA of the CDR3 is TGTGCCAGGCGACGGGAGGACTCTGGAAACACCATATATTTT.

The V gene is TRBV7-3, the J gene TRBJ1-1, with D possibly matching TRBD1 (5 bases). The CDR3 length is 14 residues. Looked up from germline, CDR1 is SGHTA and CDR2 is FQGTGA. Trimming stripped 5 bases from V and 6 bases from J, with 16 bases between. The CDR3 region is CASSPTDSLPEAFF. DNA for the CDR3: TGTGCCAGCAGCCCCACTGACAGTCTACCTGAAGCTTTCTTT.

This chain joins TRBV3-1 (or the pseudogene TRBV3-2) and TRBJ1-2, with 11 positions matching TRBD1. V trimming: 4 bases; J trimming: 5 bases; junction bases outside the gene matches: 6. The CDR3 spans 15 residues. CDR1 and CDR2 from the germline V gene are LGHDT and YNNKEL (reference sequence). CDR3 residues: CASSPAGTGGYGYTF. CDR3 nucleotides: TGTGCCAGCAGCCCCGCCGGGACAGGGGGTTATGGCTACACCTTC.

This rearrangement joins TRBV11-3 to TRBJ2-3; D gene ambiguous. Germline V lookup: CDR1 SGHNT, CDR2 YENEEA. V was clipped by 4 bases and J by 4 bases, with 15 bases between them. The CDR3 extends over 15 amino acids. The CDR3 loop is CASSSVPTGADTQYF. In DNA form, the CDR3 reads TGTGCCAGCAGCTCCGTTCCGACTGGCGCAGATACGCAGTATTTT.

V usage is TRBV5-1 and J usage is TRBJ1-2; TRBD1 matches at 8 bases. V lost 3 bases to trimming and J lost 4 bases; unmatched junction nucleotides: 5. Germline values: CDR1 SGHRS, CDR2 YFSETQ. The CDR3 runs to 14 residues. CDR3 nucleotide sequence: TGCGCCAGCAGCTCGGGACAGGCCTTCTATGGCTACACCTTC. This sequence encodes CASSSGQAFYGYTF. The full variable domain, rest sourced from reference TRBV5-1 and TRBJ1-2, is KAGVTQTPRYLIKTRGQQVTLSCSPISGHRSVSWYQQTPGQGLQFLFEYFSETQRNKGNFPGRFSGRQFSNSRSEMNVSTLELGDSALYLCASSSGQAFYGYTFGSGTRLTVV.

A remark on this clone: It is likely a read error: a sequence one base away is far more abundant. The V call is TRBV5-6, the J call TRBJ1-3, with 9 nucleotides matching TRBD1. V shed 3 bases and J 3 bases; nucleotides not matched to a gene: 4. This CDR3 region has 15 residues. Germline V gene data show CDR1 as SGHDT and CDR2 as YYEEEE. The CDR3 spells CASSWGQGDGNTIYF. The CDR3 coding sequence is TGTGCCAGCAGCTGGGGACAGGGAGATGGAAACACCATATATTTT.

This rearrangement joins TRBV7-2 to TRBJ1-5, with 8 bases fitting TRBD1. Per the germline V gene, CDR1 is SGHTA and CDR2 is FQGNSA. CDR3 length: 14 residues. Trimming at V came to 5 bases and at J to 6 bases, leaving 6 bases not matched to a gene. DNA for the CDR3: TGTGCCAGCAGCGAGACAGGGGATAGTCAGCCCCAGCATTTT. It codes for CASSETGDSQPQHF.

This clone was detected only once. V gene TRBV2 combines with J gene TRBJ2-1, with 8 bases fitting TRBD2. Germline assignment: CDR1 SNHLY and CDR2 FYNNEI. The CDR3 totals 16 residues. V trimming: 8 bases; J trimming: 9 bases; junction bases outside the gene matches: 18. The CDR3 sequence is CASALTGGVRASEQFF. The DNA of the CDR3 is TGTGCCAGCGCCCTCACCGGGGGGGTTAGGGCTAGTGAGCAGTTCTTC.

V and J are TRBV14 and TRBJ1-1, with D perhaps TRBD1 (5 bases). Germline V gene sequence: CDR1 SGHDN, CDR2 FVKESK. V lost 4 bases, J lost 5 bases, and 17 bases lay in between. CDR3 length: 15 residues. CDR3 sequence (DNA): TGTGCCAGCAGCCCCCGTCCAGTCCAGGGAACTGAAGCTTTCTTT. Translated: CASSPRPVQGTEAFF. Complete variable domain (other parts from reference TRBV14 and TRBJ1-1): EAGVTQFPSHSVIEKGQTVTLRCDPISGHDNLYWYRRVMGKEIKFLLHFVKESKQDESGMPNNRFLAERTGGTYSTLKVQPAELEDSGVYFCASSPRPVQGTEAFFGQGTRLTVV.

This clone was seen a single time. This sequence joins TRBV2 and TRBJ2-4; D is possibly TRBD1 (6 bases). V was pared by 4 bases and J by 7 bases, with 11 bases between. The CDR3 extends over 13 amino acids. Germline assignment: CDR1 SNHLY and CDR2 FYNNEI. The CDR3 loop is CASSGNRENIQYF. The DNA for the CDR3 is TGTGCCAGCAGTGGAAACAGGGAGAACATTCAGTACTTC.

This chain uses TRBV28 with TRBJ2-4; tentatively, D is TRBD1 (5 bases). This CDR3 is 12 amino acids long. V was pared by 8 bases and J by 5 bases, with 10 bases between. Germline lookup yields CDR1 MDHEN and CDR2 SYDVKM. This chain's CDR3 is CASAGFQNIQYF. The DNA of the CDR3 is TGTGCCAGCGCAGGGTTCCAAAACATTCAGTACTTC.

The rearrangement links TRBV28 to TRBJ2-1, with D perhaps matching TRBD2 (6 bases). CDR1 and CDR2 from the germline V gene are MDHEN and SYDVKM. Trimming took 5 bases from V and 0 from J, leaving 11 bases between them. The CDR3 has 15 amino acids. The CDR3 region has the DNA TGTGCCAGCAGTGCGGGACTCTTCTCCTACAATGAGCAGTTCTTC. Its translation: CASSAGLFSYNEQFF.

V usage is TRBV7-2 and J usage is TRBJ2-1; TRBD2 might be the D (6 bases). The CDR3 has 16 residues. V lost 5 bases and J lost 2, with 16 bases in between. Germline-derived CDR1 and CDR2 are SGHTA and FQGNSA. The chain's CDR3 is CASSALARVTYNEQFF. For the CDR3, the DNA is TGTGCCAGCAGCGCTCTAGCGAGAGTTACCTACAATGAGCAGTTCTTC.

The CDR3 DNA follows: TGTGCCTGGAGTGCAGGGATAGGCTACACCTTC. This encodes CAWSAGIGYTF. This chain links TRBV30 with TRBJ1-2, with a tentative D call TRBD1 (5 bases). CDR3 length equals 11 residues. V lost 1 base, J lost 8 bases, and 8 bases lay in between. CDR1 is GTSNPN, CDR2 SVGIG, per germline (reference sequence).

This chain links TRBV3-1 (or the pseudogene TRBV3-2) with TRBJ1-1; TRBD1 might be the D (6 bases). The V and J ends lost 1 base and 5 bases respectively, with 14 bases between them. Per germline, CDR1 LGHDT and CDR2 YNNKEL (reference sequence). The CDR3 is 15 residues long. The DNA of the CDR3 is TGTGCCAGCAGCCAAGGTCTACAGGGAAAGACTGAAGCTTTCTTT. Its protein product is CASSQGLQGKTEAFF.

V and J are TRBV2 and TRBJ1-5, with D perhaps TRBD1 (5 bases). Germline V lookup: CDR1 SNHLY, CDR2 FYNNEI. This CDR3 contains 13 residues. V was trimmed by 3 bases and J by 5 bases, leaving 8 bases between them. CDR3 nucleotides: TGTGCCAGCAGTGACAGGGCTGATCAGCCCCAGCATTTT. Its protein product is CASSDRADQPQHF.